What follows describes a single T cell receptor (beta chain). Its target is not known. These data belong to a study of neoadjuvant nivolumab and ipilimumab in lung cancer. Findings and caveats of the study: Only two of four nivolumab-treated tumors gained richness and clonality by surgery. TCR receptors were sequenced in few samples. Higher pretherapy blood TCR richness went with higher resected-tumor richness.

CDR3 size: 21 residues. J lost 0 bases, V lost 6 bases, and 23 bases had no gene match. The germline V gene encodes CDR1 MDHEN and CDR2 SYDVKM. Using immunoSEQ multiplex PCR, the repertoire was profiled, and TCRdb retains in-frame clones only, with some absent. The sample includes over 950 clones, about 80% of them seen just once. The source was adjacent normal lung tissue, collected after neoadjuvant nivolumab, alone or with ipilimumab, at or shortly before surgery. This receptor was taken from an adult with non-small cell lung cancer. The V and J genes are TRBV28 and TRBJ2-3, with 8 bases that match TRBD1. CDR3 protein: CASSQTTIRTGTRLSTDTQYF. DNA for the CDR3: TGTGCCAGCAGCCAAACCACTATTCGGACAGGGACGCGCCTTAGCACAGATACGCAGTATTTT.